Listed here are 16 T cell receptor beta chains from one sample, sequenced in a study of PD-L1 blockade in urothelial cancer. Assay: immunoSEQ multiplex PCR; the TCRdb copy retains only in-frame clones and omits some. This sample carries about 84,000 clones, more than 75% of them seen once, and the ten largest clones take more than 8%. The sequencing used PBMCs, collected around atezolizumab (anti-PD-L1) treatment. The receptors originated from a man in his 70s with urothelial cancer.

The chain recombines TRBV30 with TRBJ1-3, with D possibly being TRBD1 (5 bases). The V end lost 1 base, the J end lost 3 bases, and 7 bases lay between the germline ends. Germline loops: CDR1 GTSNPN, CDR2 SVGIG (reference sequence). The CDR3 has 13 amino acids. The CDR3 sequence is CAWSGDYGNTIYF. The DNA of the CDR3 is TGTGCCTGGAGTGGGGACTATGGAAACACCATATATTTT. The complete variable domain, with remaining parts taken from reference TRBV30 and TRBJ1-3, reads SQTIHQWPATLVQPVGSPLSLECTVEGTSNPNLYWYRQAAGRGLQLLFYSVGIGQISSEVPQNLSASRPQDRQFILSSKKLLLSDSGFYLCAWSGDYGNTIYFGEGSWLTVV.

The chain carries TRBV18 and TRBJ1-1, with D unclear. CDR3 size: 15 residues. Germline V lookup: CDR1 KGHSH, CDR2 LQKENI. V dropped 4 bases and J dropped 4 bases, with 16 bases sitting between them. CDR3 nucleotides: TGTGCCAGCTCACTCCAGACTATTGGCGTCACTGAAGCTTTCTTT. Its protein product is CASSLQTIGVTEAFF.

This clone was detected once. The V gene is TRBV5-1, the J gene TRBJ2-1; TRBD2 aligns across 10 bases. The length of the CDR3 is 17 residues. V lost 2 bases and J lost 7; bases outside the gene matches: 12. The germline V gene has CDR1 SGHRS and CDR2 YFSETQ. The CDR3 reads CASSFSSGPSGGNEQFF. CDR3 bases: TGCGCCAGCAGCTTTAGCTCCGGACCTAGCGGGGGTAATGAGCAGTTCTTC. The whole variable domain, filled in from reference TRBV5-1 and TRBJ2-1, reads KAGVTQTPRYLIKTRGQQVTLSCSPISGHRSVSWYQQTPGQGLQFLFEYFSETQRNKGNFPGRFSGRQFSNSRSEMNVSTLELGDSALYLCASSFSSGPSGGNEQFFGPGTRLTVL.

This CDR3 is CATSRGGWTDTQYF. The CDR3, as DNA: TGTGCCACCAGCAGAGGAGGTTGGACAGATACGCAGTATTTT. The chain has TRBV15 and TRBJ2-3; D gene unclear. Germline CDR1 LNHNV, CDR2 YYDKDF (reference sequence). This CDR3 comprises 14 residues. V gave up 1 base and J gave up 3 bases, with 8 bases separating them.

The CDR3 DNA reads as TGTGCCAGCAGCTTGGACAGCGGGGCGGAAAGCTCCTACGAGCAGTACTTC. Protein: CASSLDSGAESSYEQYF. This chain joins TRBV5-5 and TRBJ2-7, with 7 bases aligning to TRBD2. Germline trimming cut 0 bases from V and 0 bases from J; bases unmatched to any gene: 9. The germline V gene has CDR1 SGHKS and CDR2 YYEKEE (reference sequence). CDR3 size: 17 residues. Combining the CDR3 with reference TRBV5-5 and TRBJ2-7 gives the whole variable domain DAGVTQSPTHLIKTRGQQVTLRCSPISGHKSVSWYQQVLGQGPQFIFQYYEKEERGRGNFPDRFSARQFPNYSSELNVNALLLGDSALYLCASSLDSGAESSYEQYFGPGTRLTVT.

This chain uses TRBV11-2 with TRBJ2-7; no definite D call. Trimming removed 4 bases from V and 5 bases from J, with 12 bases in between. The germline CDR1 and CDR2 sequences are SGHAT and FQNNGV. The CDR3 runs to 13 residues. In DNA, the CDR3 is TGTGCCAGCAGCTCGGGTCCTAAAGACGAGCAGTACTTC. Translation gives CASSSGPKDEQYF.

The genes are TRBV7-2 and TRBJ1-1, with D perhaps matching TRBD1 (5 bases). CDR1 is SGHTA and CDR2 is FQGNSA in the germline V gene. This CDR3 spans 13 amino acids. The V and J ends lost 5 bases and 6 bases respectively, with 13 bases between them. The CDR3 sequence is CASSLLEGAEAFF. The CDR3, as DNA: TGTGCCAGCAGCCTCCTCGAAGGGGCTGAAGCTTTCTTT.

This rearrangement joins TRBV2 to TRBJ2-3, with 10 bases lining up with TRBD2. This CDR3 is built from 15 residues. V dropped 5 bases and J dropped 2; count of bases not matched to a gene: 4. CDR1 is SNHLY, CDR2 FYNNEI, per germline. The CDR3, as DNA: TGTGCCAGCAGTCTACTAGCGGGATACACAGATACGCAGTATTTT. This sequence encodes CASSLLAGYTDTQYF.

This chain links TRBV11-2 with TRBJ2-3; no clear D. Per germline, CDR1 SGHAT and CDR2 FQNNGV. The V end lost 4 bases, the J end lost 0 bases, and 11 bases lay between the germline ends. This CDR3 spans 15 amino acids. CDR3 nucleotide sequence: TGTGCCAGCAGCTCCCGAGGCATAAGCACAGATACGCAGTATTTT. Its protein product is CASSSRGISTDTQYF.

The chain couples TRBV4-3 to TRBJ2-2; maybe TRBD1 (5 bases). The CDR3 loop spans 17 amino acids. The V and J ends lost 0 bases and 0 bases respectively, with 11 bases between them. Germline V gene sequence: CDR1 LGHNA, CDR2 YSLEER. CDR3 in amino acids: CASSQDPGATNTGELFF. The CDR3 DNA reads TGCGCCAGCAGCCAAGATCCTGGGGCTACGAACACCGGGGAGCTGTTTTTT.

The J gene is TRBJ2-7, the V gene TRBV7-9, with unresolved D. V lost 2 bases and J lost 4, with 6 bases in between. This CDR3 has 12 residues. The germline V gene encodes CDR1 SEHNR and CDR2 FQNEAQ (reference sequence). Here the CDR3 DNA reads TGTGCCAGCAGCTTAACTACTTACGAGCAGTACTTC. It encodes CASSLTTYEQYF. Together with reference TRBV7-9 and TRBJ2-7, the CDR3 gives the full variable domain: DTGVSQNPRHKITKRGQNVTFRCDPISEHNRLYWYRQTLGQGPEFLTYFQNEAQLEKSRLLSDRFSAERPKGSFSTLEIQRTEQGDSAMYLCASSLTTYEQYFGPGTRLTVT.

The rearrangement uses TRBV5-1 and TRBJ1-1; 10 bases are a match to TRBD1. V lost 4 bases to trimming and J lost 5 bases; unmatched junction nucleotides: 8. Germline V lookup: CDR1 SGHRS, CDR2 YFSETQ. The CDR3 is made up of 15 amino acids. As DNA, the CDR3 is TGCGCCAGCAGCATCCGGACAGGGGGAGCGACTGAAGCTTTCTTT. Its protein is CASSIRTGGATEAFF.

The CDR3, as DNA: TGCGCCAGCAGCCCGTGGGGGACAGAGGGAAATGAAAAACTGTTTTTT. Translation gives CASSPWGTEGNEKLFF. The V call is TRBV4-3, the J call TRBJ1-4; 7 bases match TRBD1. The CDR3 spans 16 residues. V trimming: 4 bases; J trimming: 5 bases; junction bases outside the gene matches: 10. Germline CDR1 and CDR2: LGHNA and YSLEER.

J is TRBJ2-7 and V is TRBV9; 9 bases fit TRBD2. The CDR3 contains 15 residues. Germline V gene data show CDR1 as SGDLS and CDR2 as YYNGEE. The junction had 4 bases not matched to a gene; V was cut back by 3 bases and J by 0 bases. The CDR3 spells CASSGSGGYSYEQYF. The CDR3 DNA is TGTGCCAGCAGCGGCAGCGGGGGGTACTCCTACGAGCAGTACTTC.

The gene calls are TRBV7-8 and TRBJ1-5, with 9 bases identical to TRBD1. The junction had 0 bases not matched to a gene; V was cut back by 1 base and J by 2 bases. Germline values: CDR1 SGHVS, CDR2 FQNEAQ. The CDR3 extends over 15 amino acids. The CDR3 bases are TGTGCCAGCAGCTTAGGGGACAGGGGCAATCAGCCCCAGCATTTT. This codes for CASSLGDRGNQPQHF.

The chain employs TRBV19 and TRBJ2-3; D may be TRBD2 (6 bases). This CDR3 spans 17 amino acids. CDR1 LNHDA and CDR2 SQIVND come from the germline V gene (reference sequence). V lost 0 bases and J 2 bases, leaving 15 bases between the germline ends. The CDR3 nucleotides are TGTGCCAGTAGTATAGATTTCAGGGACTCCGACACAGATACGCAGTATTTT. Amino acid sequence: CASSIDFRDSDTDTQYF.